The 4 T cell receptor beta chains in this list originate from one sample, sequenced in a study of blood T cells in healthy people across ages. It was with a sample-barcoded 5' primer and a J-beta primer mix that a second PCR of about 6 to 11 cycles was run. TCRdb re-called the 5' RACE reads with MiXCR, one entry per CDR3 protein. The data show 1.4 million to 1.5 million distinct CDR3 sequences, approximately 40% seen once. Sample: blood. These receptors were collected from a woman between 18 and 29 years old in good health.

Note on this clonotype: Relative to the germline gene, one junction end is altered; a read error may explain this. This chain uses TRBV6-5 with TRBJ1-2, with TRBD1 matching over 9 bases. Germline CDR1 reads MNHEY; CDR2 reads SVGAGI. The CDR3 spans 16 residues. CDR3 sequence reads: CASSLQTGTGYYGYTF. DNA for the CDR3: TGTGCCAGCAGTTTGCAGACCGGGACAGGGTACTACGGCTACACCTTC.

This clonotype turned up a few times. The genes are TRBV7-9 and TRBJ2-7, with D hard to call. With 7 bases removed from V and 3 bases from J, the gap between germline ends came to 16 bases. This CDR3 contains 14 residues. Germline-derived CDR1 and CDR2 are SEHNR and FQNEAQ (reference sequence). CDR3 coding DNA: TGTGCCAGCACCACCGTGACATTTAACTACGAGCAGTACTTC. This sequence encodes CASTTVTFNYEQYF.

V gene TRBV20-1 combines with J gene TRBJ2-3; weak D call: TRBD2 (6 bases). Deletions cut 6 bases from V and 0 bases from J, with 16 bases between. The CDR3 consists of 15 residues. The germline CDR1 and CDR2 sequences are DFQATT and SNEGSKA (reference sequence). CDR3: CSALAVGTSTDTQYF. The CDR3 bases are TGCAGTGCCCTCGCTGTGGGGACTAGCACAGATACGCAGTATTTT.

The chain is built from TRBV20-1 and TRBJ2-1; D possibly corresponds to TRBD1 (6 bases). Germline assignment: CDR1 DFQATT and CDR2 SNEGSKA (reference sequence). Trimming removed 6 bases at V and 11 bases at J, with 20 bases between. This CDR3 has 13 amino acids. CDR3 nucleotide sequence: TGCAGTGCGAAGGGACACTCAAGTGGCAAGCAGTTCTTC. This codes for CSAKGHSSGKQFF.